This entry features one T cell receptor (beta chain) sequence. Its antigen is unknown. The sample comes from a study of shared clonotypes between healthy human individuals. Clones were read by immunoSEQ multiplex PCR, and TCRdb kept only the in-frame ones, dropping some. Of approximately 1.9 million clones in the sample, around 93% were seen once. Study-level findings and limits: Generation probability values for non-shared clonotypes were lower than those for clonotypes shared by all four donors.

CD8 cells regarded as naive lacked CD45RO, were positively chosen for CCR7, and omitted terminally differentiated effector memory CD45RA+ cells. The CDR3 sequence is 14 residues long. Trimming stripped 3 bases from V and 0 bases from J, with 9 bases between. Germline values: CDR1 SGDLS, CDR2 YYNGEE. This chain uses TRBV9 with TRBJ2-5; D uncertain. This clonotype originated in a young man in good health. Some clones in this sample may be carry-over from other donors' samples. Sequencing input: naive CD8+ T cells from PBMCs. The DNA of the CDR3 is TGTGCCAGCAGCGCCTGGGCCCACCAAGAGACCCAGTACTTC. It encodes CASSAWAHQETQYF.